One sample yielded the 17 T cell receptor beta chains listed below, sequenced in a study of neoadjuvant anti-PD-1 for oral cavity cancer. The method was immunoSEQ multiplex PCR; TCRdb's version includes in-frame clones alone and lacks a portion of them. The sample yields some 71,000 clones, 65% to 85% seen once. Sample: PBMCs, taken before nivolumab (anti-PD-1) treatment. All receptors come from a person aged 40-85 years with oral cavity squamous cell carcinoma.

CDR3 bases: TGTGCCAGCAGCCACGGGACAGGGGCCCCCTACGAGCAGTACTTC. Protein sequence: CASSHGTGAPYEQYF. The chain recombines TRBV6-5 with TRBJ2-7; 10 bases fit TRBD1. The germline V gene encodes CDR1 MNHEY and CDR2 SVGAGI. This CDR3 is 15 amino acids long. V gave up 6 bases and J gave up 2 bases; unmatched junction bases: 7.

This chain uses TRBV7-3 with TRBJ1-1; 7 bases are a match to TRBD1. V was pared by 6 bases and J by 1 base, with 5 bases of the junction left unmatched. The CDR3 loop spans 14 amino acids. Germline V gene lookup returns CDR1 SGHTA and CDR2 FQGTGA. This CDR3 reads CASRSGTANTEAFF. The CDR3 nucleotides are TGTGCCAGCAGATCCGGGACAGCGAACACTGAAGCTTTCTTT.

The V and J genes are TRBV7-8 and TRBJ2-1; possible D gene TRBD1, 5 bases. Germline assignment: CDR1 SGHVS and CDR2 FQNEAQ. V gave up 5 bases and J gave up 10 bases, with 12 bases separating them. The CDR3 spans 12 residues. The CDR3 loop is CASSLPQGEQFF. In DNA form, the CDR3 reads TGTGCCAGCAGCCTCCCGCAGGGAGAGCAGTTCTTC.

The chain is built from TRBV7-6 and TRBJ2-1; D call uncertain. Germline CDR1 and CDR2: SGHVS and FNYEAQ. V lost 7 bases and J lost 0, with 7 bases in between. This CDR3 has 13 amino acids. The CDR3 sequence is CASTESSYNEQFF. The CDR3 DNA follows: TGTGCCAGCACCGAGAGCTCCTACAATGAGCAGTTCTTC.

The V gene is TRBV7-9, the J gene TRBJ1-1; 9 positions match TRBD1. The CDR3 contains 14 residues. With V trimmed by 6 bases and J by 6 bases, 8 bases remained unmatched. Germline CDR1 and CDR2: SEHNR and FQNEAQ (reference sequence). This chain's CDR3 is CASSSGQGKPEAFF. CDR3 in DNA: TGTGCCAGCAGTTCGGGACAGGGAAAACCTGAAGCTTTCTTT. Variable domain in full (rest from reference TRBV7-9 and TRBJ1-1): DTGVSQNPRHKITKRGQNVTFRCDPISEHNRLYWYRQTLGQGPEFLTYFQNEAQLEKSRLLSDRFSAERPKGSFSTLEIQRTEQGDSAMYLCASSSGQGKPEAFFGQGTRLTVV.

The rearrangement uses TRBV7-8 and TRBJ1-5; D call uncertain. The germline V and J ends were trimmed by 5 bases and 4 bases, with 12 bases remaining between them. The CDR3 is 14 amino acids. In germline, CDR1 is SGHVS, CDR2 FQNEAQ. CDR3 DNA: TGTGCCAGCAGCGTAAGATCTCCAAATCAGCCCCAGCATTTT. The encoded protein is CASSVRSPNQPQHF.

The gene calls are TRBV7-9 and TRBJ2-1; D remains ambiguous. V was trimmed by 4 bases and J by 9 bases, leaving 4 bases between them. Germline lookup yields CDR1 SEHNR and CDR2 FQNEAQ (reference sequence). The CDR3 runs 10 residues. CDR3 residues: CASSYAEQFF. DNA for the CDR3: TGTGCCAGCAGCTACGCTGAGCAGTTCTTC.

The chain joins TRBV5-1 to TRBJ1-1, with D possibly being TRBD1 (5 bases). The germline CDR1 and CDR2 sequences are SGHRS and YFSETQ. The CDR3 covers 14 residues. Deletions cut 4 bases from V and 3 bases from J, with 13 bases between. CDR3 region: CASSRGGVDTEAFF. DNA for the CDR3: TGCGCCAGCAGCCGGGGCGGGGTGGACACTGAAGCTTTCTTT.

The J gene is TRBJ2-5, the V gene TRBV11-2, with a weak D call TRBD1 (5 bases). V lost 0 bases and J lost 5, with 19 bases in between. Germline lookup yields CDR1 SGHAT and CDR2 FQNNGV. The CDR3 sequence is 17 residues long. The CDR3 nucleotides are TGTGCCAGCAGCTTAGAGTTGCCTAGGTGGGGCAGGGAGACCCAGTACTTC. Translating gives CASSLELPRWGRETQYF.

The V gene is TRBV5-1, the J gene TRBJ2-5, with D hard to call. V lost 0 bases, J lost 1 base, and 7 bases lay in between. The CDR3 has 14 residues. Germline values: CDR1 SGHRS, CDR2 YFSETQ. CDR3 sequence (DNA): TGCGCCAGCAGCTTGGGAAGTTCCCAAGAGACCCAGTACTTC. Translation: CASSLGSSQETQYF.

The V call is TRBV10-1, the J call TRBJ2-1, with 14 bases identical to TRBD2. J gave up 7 bases and V 7 bases, and 3 bases lay outside the gene matches. Germline lookup yields CDR1 WNHNN and CDR2 SYGVQD (reference sequence). The CDR3 is 14 residues long. The CDR3 nucleotides read TGCGCCAGCAAGGGACTAGCGGGGGTTAATGAGCAGTTCTTC. Protein product: CASKGLAGVNEQFF.

V and J are TRBV19 and TRBJ1-2; D uncertain. The germline V gene has CDR1 LNHDA and CDR2 SQIVND (reference sequence). This CDR3 comprises 13 residues. The V and J ends lost 3 bases and 1 base respectively, with 6 bases between them. Here the CDR3 DNA reads TGTGCCAGTAGTATGGGGTTTAACTATGGCTACACCTTC. It encodes CASSMGFNYGYTF.

The J gene is TRBJ2-1, the V gene TRBV19, with TRBD2 matching over 7 bases. The CDR3 has 13 amino acids. Germline V gene sequence: CDR1 LNHDA, CDR2 SQIVND (reference sequence). V shed 7 bases, J shed 4 bases, and the junction held 4 bases outside the gene matches. CDR3 coding DNA: TGTGCCAGTACAGGGAGGGTTTACAATGAGCAGTTCTTC. It encodes CASTGRVYNEQFF.

This clone was seen a handful of times. V is TRBV5-1 and J is TRBJ1-2; D is ambiguous. The germline V and J ends were trimmed by 4 bases and 5 bases, with 12 bases remaining between them. Per germline, CDR1 SGHRS and CDR2 YFSETQ. The CDR3 spans 13 residues. CDR3 sequence: CASSLDMGYGYTF. The CDR3 coding sequence is TGCGCCAGCAGCCTGGATATGGGATATGGCTACACCTTC.

This chain connects TRBV29-1 to TRBJ1-5, with 11 bases aligning to TRBD1. This CDR3 region has 15 residues. Germline lookup yields CDR1 SQVTM and CDR2 ANQGSEA. With V trimmed by 1 base and J by 4 bases, 3 bases remained unmatched. CDR3: CSVEVGTGGNQPQHF. As DNA, the CDR3 is TGCAGCGTTGAAGTTGGGACAGGGGGGAATCAGCCCCAGCATTTT.

This clone was recorded once. The rearrangement uses TRBV7-9 and TRBJ2-7, with TRBD1 matching 9 bases. Germline CDR1 reads SEHNR; CDR2 reads FQNEAQ (reference sequence). The CDR3 has 14 amino acids. J lost 0 bases, V lost 5 bases, and 2 bases had no gene match. The CDR3 DNA follows: TGTGCCAGCAGCGGGACAGGGAGCTCCTACGAGCAGTACTTC. Amino acid sequence: CASSGTGSSYEQYF.

This clone was seen a single time. The rearrangement joins TRBV5-1 to TRBJ2-2; TRBD2 matches 12 bases. Losses at the gene ends were 7 bases for V and 4 bases for J; bases not matched to a gene: 5. CDR1 and CDR2 (germline): SGHRS, YFSETQ. The CDR3 runs to 15 residues. CDR3 sequence (DNA): TGCGCCAGCGGGACTAGCGGGCTCCTCACCGGGGAGCTGTTTTTT. Protein sequence: CASGTSGLLTGELFF.